This TCR beta chain was sequenced for a study of blood T cell repertoires in COVID-19. Turning to the study itself: The samples span acute and convalescent COVID-19 from the United States, Italy and Spain.

The assay was immunoSEQ multiplex PCR, and TCRdb's table has in-frame clones only and misses some. Of roughly 300,000 clones listed, approximately 88% are singletons. This clone was found once. The CDR3 is made up of 13 amino acids. Looked up from germline, CDR1 is SQVTM and CDR2 is ANQGSEA. V lost 8 bases, J lost 6 bases, and 13 bases stayed unmatched. The sequenced sample consisted of peripheral blood. This clonotype was sampled from a human donor with COVID-19, enrolled during active disease. The donor label of this sample is uncertain. The V gene is TRBV29-1, the J gene TRBJ2-7; 7 nucleotides agree with TRBD1. CDR3 bases: TGCAGCTGCCGGGCTCAGGGGGACGGCGAGCAGTACTTC. It translates to CSCRAQGDGEQYF.